One T cell receptor beta chain is described in this entry. CDR1 is SGHRS, CDR2 YFSETQ, per germline. Trimming cost V 2 bases and J 7 bases, with 16 bases left between them. The CDR3 length is 14 residues. This sample stems from a study of blood T cells in healthy people across ages. The use of a sample-barcoded 5' primer and a J-beta primer mix characterized a second PCR of about 6 to 11 cycles. Researchers report that a template-switch adaptor with 12 random nucleotides tagged each cDNA molecule. MiXCR was run by TCRdb on the 5' RACE reads, yielding one entry per CDR3 protein. Of 1.5 million to 2 million distinct CDR3 sequences listed, around 48% are singletons. Each sample yielded at least 6 million isolated PBMCs.

The genes are TRBV5-1 and TRBJ2-7; D could derive from TRBD1 or TRBD2 (7 bases each). The material sequenced was blood. This TCR came from a woman aged 40 to 50 in good health. In DNA form, the CDR3 reads TGCGCCAGCAGCTTCCAGGGGGGGAACAATGAGCAGTACTTC. This sequence encodes CASSFQGGNNEQYF. The entire variable domain, with the rest obtained from reference TRBV5-1 and TRBJ2-7, is as follows: KAGVTQTPRYLIKTRGQQVTLSCSPISGHRSVSWYQQTPGQGLQFLFEYFSETQRNKGNFPGRFSGRQFSNSRSEMNVSTLELGDSALYLCASSFQGGNNEQYFGPGTRLTVT.